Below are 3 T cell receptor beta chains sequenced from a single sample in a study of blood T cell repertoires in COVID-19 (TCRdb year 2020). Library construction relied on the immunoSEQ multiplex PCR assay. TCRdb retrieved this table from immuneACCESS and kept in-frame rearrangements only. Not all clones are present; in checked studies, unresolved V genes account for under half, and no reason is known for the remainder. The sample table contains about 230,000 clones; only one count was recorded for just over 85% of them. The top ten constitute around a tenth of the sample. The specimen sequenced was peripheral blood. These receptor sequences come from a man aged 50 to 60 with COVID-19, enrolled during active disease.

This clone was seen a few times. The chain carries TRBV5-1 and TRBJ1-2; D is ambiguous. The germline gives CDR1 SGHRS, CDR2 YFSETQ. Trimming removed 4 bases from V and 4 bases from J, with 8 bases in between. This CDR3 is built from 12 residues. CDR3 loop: CASSPTTYGYTF. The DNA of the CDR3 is TGCGCCAGCAGCCCGACAACCTATGGCTACACCTTC. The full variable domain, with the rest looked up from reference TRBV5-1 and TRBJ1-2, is KAGVTQTPRYLIKTRGQQVTLSCSPISGHRSVSWYQQTPGQGLQFLFEYFSETQRNKGNFPGRFSGRQFSNSRSEMNVSTLELGDSALYLCASSPTTYGYTFGSGTRLTVV.

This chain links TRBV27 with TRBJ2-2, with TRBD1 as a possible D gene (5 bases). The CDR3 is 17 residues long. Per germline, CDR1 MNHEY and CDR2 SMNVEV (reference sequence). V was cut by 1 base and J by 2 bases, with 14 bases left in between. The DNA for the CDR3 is TGTGCCAGCAGTTTATTAGGGGTTGAGGTAAACACCGGGGAGCTGTTTTTT. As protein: CASSLLGVEVNTGELFF.

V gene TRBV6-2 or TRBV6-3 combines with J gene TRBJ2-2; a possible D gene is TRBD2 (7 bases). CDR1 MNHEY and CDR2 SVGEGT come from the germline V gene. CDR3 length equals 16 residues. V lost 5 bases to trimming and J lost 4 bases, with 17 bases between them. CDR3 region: CASSKSGGAVTGELFF. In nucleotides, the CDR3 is TGTGCCAGCAGTAAATCTGGGGGGGCCGTCACCGGGGAGCTGTTTTTT.